The present TCR beta chain was sequenced within a study of blood T cell repertoires in COVID-19. The authors' processing: Amplifying reference gene primers gave estimates of nucleated cell counts. Profiling relied on immunoSEQ multiplex PCR, and the TCRdb table lists in-frame clones only, not all of them. That table gives V, J and clone size, and the DNA gave D and trimming. The table shows about 270,000 clones, with 80% to 90% occurring only once. CDR1 is GTSNPN, CDR2 SVGIG, per germline (reference sequence). The V and J ends lost 4 bases and 11 bases respectively, with 20 bases between them. This CDR3 is built from 13 residues.

This rearrangement joins TRBV30 to TRBJ1-1; tentatively, D is TRBD1 (5 bases). The sequencing sample was made of peripheral blood. The sequence came from a woman between 70 and 85 years old with acute or convalescent COVID-19. The DNA of the CDR3 is TGTGCCTGGAATCGGGACTCACAGCCTAGGGCTTTCTTT. Protein: CAWNRDSQPRAFF.